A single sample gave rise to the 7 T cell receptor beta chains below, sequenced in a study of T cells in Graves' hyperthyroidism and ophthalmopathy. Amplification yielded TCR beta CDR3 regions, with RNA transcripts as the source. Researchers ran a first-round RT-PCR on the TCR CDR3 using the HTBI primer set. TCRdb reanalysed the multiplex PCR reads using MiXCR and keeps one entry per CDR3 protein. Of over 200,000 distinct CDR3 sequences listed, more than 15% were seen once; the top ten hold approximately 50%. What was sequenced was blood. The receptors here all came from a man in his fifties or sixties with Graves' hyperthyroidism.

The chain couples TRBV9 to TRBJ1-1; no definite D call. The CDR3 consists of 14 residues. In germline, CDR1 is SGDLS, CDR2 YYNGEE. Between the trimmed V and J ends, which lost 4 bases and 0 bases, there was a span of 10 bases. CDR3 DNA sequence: TGTGCCAGCAGCCCGACCGAGTTGAACACTGAAGCTTTCTTT. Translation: CASSPTELNTEAFF.

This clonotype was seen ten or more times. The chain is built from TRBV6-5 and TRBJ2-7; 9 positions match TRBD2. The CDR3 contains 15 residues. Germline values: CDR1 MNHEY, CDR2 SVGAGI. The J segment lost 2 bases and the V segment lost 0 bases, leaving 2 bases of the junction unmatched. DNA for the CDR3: TGTGCCAGCAGTTACTCCGGGACTAGCCCCTACGAGCAGTACTTC. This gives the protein CASSYSGTSPYEQYF.

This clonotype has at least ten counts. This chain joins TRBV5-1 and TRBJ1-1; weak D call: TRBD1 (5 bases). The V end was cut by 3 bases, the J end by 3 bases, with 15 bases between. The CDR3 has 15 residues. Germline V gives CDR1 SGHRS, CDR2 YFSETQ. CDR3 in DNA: TGCGCCAGCAGCTACATGGGCAGGGAAGACACTGAAGCTTTCTTT. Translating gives CASSYMGREDTEAFF.

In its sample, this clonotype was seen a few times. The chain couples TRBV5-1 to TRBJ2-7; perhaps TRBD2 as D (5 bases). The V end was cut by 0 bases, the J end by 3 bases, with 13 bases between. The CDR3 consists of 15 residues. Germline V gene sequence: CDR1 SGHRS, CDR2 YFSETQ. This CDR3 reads CASSLGGFGNYEQYF. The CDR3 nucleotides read TGCGCCAGCAGCTTGGGAGGTTTCGGGAACTACGAGCAGTACTTC.

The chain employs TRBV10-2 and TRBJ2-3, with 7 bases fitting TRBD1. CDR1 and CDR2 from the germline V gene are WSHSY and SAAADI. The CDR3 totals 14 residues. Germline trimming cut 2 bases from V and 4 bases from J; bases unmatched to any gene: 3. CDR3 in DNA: TGCGCCAGCAGTGAGGACAGGGTTCCAGATACGCAGTATTTT. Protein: CASSEDRVPDTQYF.

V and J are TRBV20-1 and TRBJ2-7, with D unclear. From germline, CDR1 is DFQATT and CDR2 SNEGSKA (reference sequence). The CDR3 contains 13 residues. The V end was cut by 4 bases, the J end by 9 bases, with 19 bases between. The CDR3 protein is CSANVEERSTQYF. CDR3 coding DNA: TGCAGTGCTAACGTCGAGGAGCGTTCGACGCAGTACTTC.

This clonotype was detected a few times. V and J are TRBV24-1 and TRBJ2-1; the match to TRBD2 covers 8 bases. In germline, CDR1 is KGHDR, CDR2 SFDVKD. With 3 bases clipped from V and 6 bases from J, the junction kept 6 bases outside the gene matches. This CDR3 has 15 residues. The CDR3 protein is CATSDPGAGGNEQFF. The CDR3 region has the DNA TGTGCCACCAGTGATCCCGGGGCGGGGGGCAATGAGCAGTTCTTC.